The present entry profiles one T cell receptor beta chain with its context. As yet, its antigen is unknown. Recipients boosted at about 4 weeks or about 12 weeks are pooled. This sample is part of a study of T cell responses to AZD1222 COVID-19 vaccine. Study-level findings and limits: Within unmutated variant regions lay the reported targets of nearly half of spike-specific TCRs. Rises in breadth and depth of Spike-specific TCRs came after two AZD1222 doses. Females outnumbered males among donors, who were mostly white British; clonal diversity was possibly underestimated.

The CDR3 has 13 amino acids. Germline lookup yields CDR1 MNHEY and CDR2 SVGAGI. V dropped 3 bases and J dropped 6 bases, with 12 bases sitting between them. Produced via immunoSEQ multiplex PCR; TCRdb's table is partial and in-frame only. Among around 150,000 clones listed, approximately 92% were seen once. Sequencing was performed on peripheral blood, taken 28 days after the second AZD1222 dose. This sequence was found in an adult who received the AZD1222 COVID-19 vaccine. This chain joins TRBV6-5 and TRBJ2-7; maybe TRBD1 (6 bases). The CDR3 reads CASSYTQGREQYF. The CDR3 nucleotides read TGTGCCAGCAGTTATACCCAGGGGCGCGAGCAGTACTTC.